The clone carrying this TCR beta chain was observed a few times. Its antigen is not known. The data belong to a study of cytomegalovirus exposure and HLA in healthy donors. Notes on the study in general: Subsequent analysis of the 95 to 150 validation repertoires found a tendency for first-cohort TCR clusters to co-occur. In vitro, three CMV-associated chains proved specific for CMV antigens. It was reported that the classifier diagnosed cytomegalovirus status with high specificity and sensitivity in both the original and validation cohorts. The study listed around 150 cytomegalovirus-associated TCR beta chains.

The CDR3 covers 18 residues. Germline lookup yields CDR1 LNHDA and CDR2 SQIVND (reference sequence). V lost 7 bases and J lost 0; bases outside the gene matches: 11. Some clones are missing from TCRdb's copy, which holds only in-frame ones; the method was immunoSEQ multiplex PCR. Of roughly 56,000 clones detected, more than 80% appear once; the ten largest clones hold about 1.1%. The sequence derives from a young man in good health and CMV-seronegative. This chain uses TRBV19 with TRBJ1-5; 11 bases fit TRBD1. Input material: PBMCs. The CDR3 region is CASTDGQGAPISNQPQHF. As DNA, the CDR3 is TGTGCCAGTACCGACGGACAGGGGGCCCCTATTAGCAATCAGCCCCAGCATTTT.